This entry concerns a single T cell receptor beta chain. Its specific antigen is unknown. Base qualities are not at hand, and no much larger clone is one base apart. The record originates from a study of identical twins (TCRdb year 2016). At the level of the whole study: To test whether fetal clonotypes persist, this study deep-sequenced TCR alpha and beta repertoires from monozygotic twins, from unrelated adults of various ages, and from cord blood. To rule out contamination, the twin experiments were replicated at different times with different library preparation protocols. Results and caveats for the whole study, not just this receptor: Conclusions relied on cross-sectional statistical analysis, since the same donors could not be followed over many years. Invariant T cells such as MAIT and iNKT could partly confound zero-insertion analyses, although diverse VJ usage argued against such confounding for most clonotypes. In beta out-of-frame sequences, excess twin sharing was weaker, because having fewer shared sequences lowered the signal-to-noise ratio. In monozygotic twins, recombination models systematically underestimated out-of-frame TCR alpha sharing, but the models matched the sharing seen between unrelated individuals. Compared with coincidental sharing between unrelated individuals, an excess of low generation-probability sequences was observed among out-of-frame TCR alpha sequences shared between twins. Abundant cord blood beta clonotypes had fewer insertions, young adult naive repertoires showed a similar but weaker trend, and memory repertoires showed no such trend.

The method was 5' RACE. Sequencing was performed on an Illumina HiSeq 2000. Template switching added a universal primer binding site, and the final cDNA carried a unique molecular identifier that allowed TCR cDNA molecules to be counted accurately. First-strand cDNA for TCR alpha and beta chains was synthesized from specific primers in the conserved constant-segment region. To control for contamination, every cDNA library carried two barcodes: a SMART-Mk sample barcode plus Illumina barcodes. TruSeq adapter sequences along with Illumina sample barcodes were introduced in two successive PCR steps. The TCR alpha and beta cDNA libraries were sequenced on the Illumina HiSeq platform using custom primers. The paper's data handling went like this. Unique molecular identifiers were extracted from raw reads with MiGEC, and CDR3 positions were determined with MiXCR. Recombination models were inferred per individual with the repgenHMM and IGoR tools using an EM algorithm. Shared clonotypes were analyzed with the tcR package in R, and sharing was normalized by the product of cloneset sizes. To study raw recombination without the effects of thymic and clonal selection, out-of-frame nonproductive sequences were analyzed. TCRdb's own reprocessing of the public reads used fastp at Q25 and MiXCR and kept productive beta chains. Every entry covers one CDR3 protein and lists the most common genes and DNA from its rows. These V and J calls originate from TCRdb's pipeline instead of the authors' own analysis. This sample has some 1,700,000 distinct CDR3 sequences in its table, and less than 35% of those were observed once. In total, the top ten clones hold about 0.3% of the sample.

Only healthy Caucasian donors were included. For CDR1 and CDR2, the germline V gene lists SQVTM and ANQGSEA. Here V drops 5 bases and J drops 4 bases, and the junction holds 5 bases not matched to any gene. The CDR3 holds 13 amino acids from the cysteine to the phenylalanine. Only the CDR3 portion is preserved as DNA: 39 bases, with reading frame beginning at the first base. This TCR derives from a newborn girl in good health. Sequenced: cord blood. The rearranged chain carries TRBV29-1 and TRBJ2-3; 8 of the junction bases match TRBD1. The CDR3 is CSVQGASPDTQYF. The sequenced DNA: TGCAGCGTTCAGGGGGCGTCCCCAGATACGCAGTATTTT.